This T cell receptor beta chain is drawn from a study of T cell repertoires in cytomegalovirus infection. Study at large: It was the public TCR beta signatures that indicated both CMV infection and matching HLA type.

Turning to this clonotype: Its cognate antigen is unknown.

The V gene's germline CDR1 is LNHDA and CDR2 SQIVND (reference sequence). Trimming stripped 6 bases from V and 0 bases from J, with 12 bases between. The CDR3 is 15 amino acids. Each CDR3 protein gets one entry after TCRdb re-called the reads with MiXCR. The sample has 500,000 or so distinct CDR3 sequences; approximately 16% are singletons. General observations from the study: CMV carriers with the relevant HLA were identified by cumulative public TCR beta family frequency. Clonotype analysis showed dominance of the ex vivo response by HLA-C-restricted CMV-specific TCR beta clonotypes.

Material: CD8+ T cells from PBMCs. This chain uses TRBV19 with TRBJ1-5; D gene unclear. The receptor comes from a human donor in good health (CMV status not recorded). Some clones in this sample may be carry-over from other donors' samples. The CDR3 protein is CASSPEGYSNQPQHF. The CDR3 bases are TGTGCCAGTAGCCCAGAAGGGTATAGCAATCAGCCCCAGCATTTT.